Listed here are 21 T cell receptor beta chains from one sample, sequenced in a study of blood T cell repertoires in COVID-19. The protocol was immunoSEQ multiplex PCR, while the TCRdb copy is restricted to in-frame clones and leaves out a portion. The table lists 350,000 to 450,000 clones, 75% to 90% of them singletons. Specimen: PBMCs or T cells enriched from blood (not recorded which). The receptors derive from a man in his thirties or forties who had recovered from COVID-19.

The chain has TRBV15 and TRBJ1-5, with D tentatively TRBD1 (6 bases). The CDR3 length is 15 residues. The germline V gene encodes CDR1 LNHNV and CDR2 YYDKDF (reference sequence). V was pared by 5 bases and J by 3 bases, with 14 bases between. The CDR3, as DNA: TGTGCCACCAGCCCCAGGGGAGGGGACAATCAGCCCCAGCATTTT. This sequence encodes CATSPRGGDNQPQHF.

This clone showed up just once. The V gene is TRBV4-1, the J gene TRBJ2-1, with TRBD2 matching 8 bases. The CDR3 is 15 amino acids. Germline V lookup: CDR1 MGHRA, CDR2 YSYEKL. Germline trimming cut 4 bases from V and 6 bases from J; bases unmatched to any gene: 8. The CDR3 sequence: CASSPAGGLANEQFF. Written as DNA, the CDR3 is TGCGCCAGCAGCCCGGCAGGAGGACTAGCCAATGAGCAGTTCTTC.

This clone was recorded a few times. V and J are TRBV28 and TRBJ1-2, with a weak D call TRBD1 (6 bases). Germline CDR1 reads MDHEN; CDR2 reads SYDVKM. This CDR3 is built from 11 residues. The germline V and J ends were trimmed by 3 bases and 7 bases, with 6 bases remaining between them. CDR3 in DNA: TGTGCCAGCAGTTTGGGGGCTGGCTACACCTTC. It codes for CASSLGAGYTF.

The chain combines TRBV18 with TRBJ1-1, with 8 bases lining up with TRBD1. Looked up from germline, CDR1 is KGHSH and CDR2 is LQKENI. The V and J ends lost 6 bases and 1 base, in that order; junction bases with no gene match: 1. This CDR3 spans 13 amino acids. CDR3 region: CASSTGGNTEAFF. The CDR3 DNA reads TGTGCCAGCTCTACAGGGGGGAACACTGAAGCTTTCTTT.

This clone came up once. The V call is TRBV30, the J call TRBJ1-1; 9 nucleotides agree with TRBD1. V gave up 4 bases and J gave up 3 bases; unmatched junction bases: 6. The CDR3 is made up of 14 amino acids. Germline V gene lookup returns CDR1 GTSNPN and CDR2 SVGIG (reference sequence). CDR3 nucleotides: TGTGCCTGGAACCCACAGGGGGCTTACACTGAAGCTTTCTTT. Translating it yields CAWNPQGAYTEAFF.

In this sample, this clone turned up a few times. The chain uses TRBV6-6 and TRBJ2-3, with TRBD2 identical over 9 bases. Germline CDR1 and CDR2: MNHNY and SVGAGI (reference sequence). CDR3 length: 19 amino acids. With 5 bases clipped from V and 0 bases from J, the junction kept 15 bases outside the gene matches. As DNA, the CDR3 is TGTGCCAGCAGTCCTACAATGGCTAGCGGGGCTCCTAGCACAGATACGCAGTATTTT. This translates into CASSPTMASGAPSTDTQYF.

The genes are TRBV27 and TRBJ2-1; 8 bases align to TRBD2. The length of the CDR3 is 17 residues. The germline V gene has CDR1 MNHEY and CDR2 SMNVEV (reference sequence). Losses at the gene ends were 8 bases for V and 1 base for J; bases not matched to a gene: 13. This CDR3 reads CASHSPGRAGSYNEQFF. The CDR3 DNA reads TGTGCCAGCCACTCCCCCGGGAGGGCCGGATCCTACAATGAGCAGTTCTTC.

This clone was seen a single time. The chain links TRBV5-1 to TRBJ2-7, with 9 bases identical to TRBD2. The V gene's germline CDR1 is SGHRS and CDR2 YFSETQ. V gave up 4 bases and J gave up 4 bases; unmatched junction bases: 9. CDR3 length: 15 residues. CDR3 DNA: TGCGCCAGCAGCGGCTCTAGCGGGATGAAGTACGAGCAGTACTTC. It encodes CASSGSSGMKYEQYF.

V is TRBV9 and J is TRBJ2-2; tentative D call: TRBD1 (6 bases). This CDR3 has 14 residues. Germline loops: CDR1 SGDLS, CDR2 YYNGEE. V was clipped by 3 bases and J by 3 bases, with 9 bases between them. The CDR3 coding sequence is TGTGCCAGCAGCGGTACAGGGTACACCGGGGAGCTGTTTTTT. Translating gives CASSGTGYTGELFF. Together with reference TRBV9 and TRBJ2-2, the CDR3 gives the full variable domain: DSGVTQTPKHLITATGQRVTLRCSPRSGDLSVYWYQQSLDQGLQFLIQYYNGEERAKGNILERFSAQQFPDLHSELNLSSLELGDSALYFCASSGTGYTGELFFGEGSRLTVL.

The chain joins TRBV28 to TRBJ2-4, with TRBD2 matching over 10 bases. CDR1 is MDHEN, CDR2 SYDVKM, per germline. Germline trimming cut 3 bases from V and 9 bases from J; bases unmatched to any gene: 8. The CDR3 is made up of 15 amino acids. CDR3 amino acids: CASSFPAGGQGIQYF. The CDR3 DNA reads as TGTGCCAGCAGTTTTCCAGCGGGAGGGCAGGGCATTCAGTACTTC. Based on the CDR3 plus reference TRBV28 and TRBJ2-4, the full variable domain is DVKVTQSSRYLVKRTGEKVFLECVQDMDHENMFWYRQDPGLGLRLIYFSYDVKMKEKGDIPEGYSVSREKKERFSLILESASTNQTSMYLCASSFPAGGQGIQYFGAGTRLSVL.

Only one count was recorded for this clone. This chain links TRBV5-4 with TRBJ1-3; D gene unclear. The germline gives CDR1 SGHNT, CDR2 YYREEE (reference sequence). CDR3 size: 15 residues. The V gene lost 2 bases and the J gene lost 0 bases, with 9 bases spanning the gap. Here the CDR3 reads CASSFQQNSGNTIYF. The DNA for the CDR3 is TGTGCCAGCAGCTTCCAACAGAACTCTGGAAACACCATATATTTT.

The chain joins TRBV25-1 to TRBJ1-1; tentatively, D is TRBD1 (5 bases). CDR1 and CDR2 from the germline V gene are MGHDK and SYGVNS. Trimming shortened V by 6 bases and J by 5 bases, and 22 bases separated the two germline ends. This CDR3 region has 16 residues. The CDR3 DNA reads TGTGCCAGCAGCGGGGGTTTCGGGGGGTTAGGGACTGAAGCTTTCTTT. This codes for CASSGGFGGLGTEAFF. The whole variable domain, remainder taken from reference TRBV25-1 and TRBJ1-1, is EADIYQTPRYLVIGTGKKITLECSQTMGHDKMYWYQQDPGMELHLIHYSYGVNSTEKGDLSSESTVSRIRTEHFPLTLESARPSHTSQYLCASSGGFGGLGTEAFFGQGTRLTVV.

J is TRBJ1-4 and V is TRBV11-2; the D gene is possibly TRBD1 (5 bases). Germline V gives CDR1 SGHAT, CDR2 FQNNGV. The CDR3 has 15 residues. Trimming took off 1 base at V and 8 bases at J, with 14 bases between the two ends. The CDR3 loop reads CASSLGGAGREKLFF. The CDR3 DNA is TGTGCCAGCAGCTTAGGCGGGGCGGGACGGGAAAAACTGTTTTTT.

The chain is built from TRBV4-2 and TRBJ2-3; a weak D match, TRBD2 (5 bases). V was trimmed by 0 bases and J by 3 bases, leaving 10 bases between them. Germline values: CDR1 LGHNA, CDR2 YNFKEQ. The CDR3 extends over 15 amino acids. The CDR3 loop reads CASSQDPGMTDTQYF. For the CDR3, the DNA is TGTGCCAGCAGCCAAGACCCGGGGATGACAGATACGCAGTATTTT.

The CDR3 DNA follows: TGTGCCAGCTCGTCGACAGGGCATAATTCACCCCTCCACTTT. Its protein is CASSSTGHNSPLHF. This chain links TRBV28 with TRBJ1-6; 7 bases line up with TRBD1. The trim removed 8 bases at V and 5 bases at J, leaving 6 bases unmatched. Germline values: CDR1 MDHEN, CDR2 SYDVKM. This CDR3 has 14 residues.

This chain links TRBV7-8 with TRBJ1-4; D call uncertain. The V end was cut by 1 base, the J end by 7 bases, with 13 bases between. The CDR3 length is 15 residues. The germline CDR1 and CDR2 sequences are SGHVS and FQNEAQ. The DNA for the CDR3 is TGTGCCAGCAGCTTAGGGGTAGGACGGGGTGAAAAACTGTTTTTT. Residues: CASSLGVGRGEKLFF.

The V gene is TRBV24-1, the J gene TRBJ2-3, with TRBD2 identical over 14 bases. V dropped 4 bases and J dropped 7; count of bases not matched to a gene: 6. The CDR3 is 16 residues long. Germline V gene sequence: CDR1 KGHDR, CDR2 SFDVKD. The CDR3 spells CATSEGLAGEPNTQYF. Here the CDR3 DNA reads TGTGCCACCAGTGAGGGACTAGCGGGAGAACCGAATACGCAGTATTTT.

The chain recombines TRBV7-9 with TRBJ1-4; D gene ambiguous. V shed 0 bases and J shed 4 bases, with 9 bases lying between them. The V gene's germline CDR1 is SEHNR and CDR2 FQNEAQ (reference sequence). The CDR3 contains 15 residues. The CDR3 coding sequence is TGTGCCAGCAGCTTAGCGCTTCCGGGTAATGAAAAACTGTTTTTT. Its protein is CASSLALPGNEKLFF.

The chain carries TRBV18 and TRBJ2-7; 8 bases map to TRBD2. J was trimmed by 5 bases and V by 2 bases; bases with no gene match: 5. Germline CDR1 KGHSH, CDR2 LQKENI. CDR3 length: 14 residues. The CDR3 reads CASSPSAGADEQYF. The CDR3, as DNA: TGTGCCAGCTCACCATCAGCGGGAGCGGACGAGCAGTACTTC.

This clone has a single count. The rearrangement uses TRBV7-8 and TRBJ1-2, with D unresolved. Germline values: CDR1 SGHVS, CDR2 FQNEAQ. Between the trimmed V and J ends, which lost 1 base and 6 bases, there was a span of 9 bases. This CDR3 region has 13 residues. Written as DNA, the CDR3 is TGTGCCAGCAGCTTAGATAACAGCAATGGCTACACCTTC. Translation: CASSLDNSNGYTF.

The chain recombines TRBV19 with TRBJ1-5; TRBD1 is a possible D gene (5 bases). The CDR3 runs 17 residues. The V gene's germline CDR1 is LNHDA and CDR2 SQIVND (reference sequence). Trimming pared 1 base from V and 0 bases from J, leaving 13 bases between. CDR3 residues: CASSIVGGEDSNQPQHF. CDR3 nucleotide sequence: TGTGCCAGTAGTATAGTTGGGGGGGAAGATAGCAATCAGCCCCAGCATTTT.